This T cell receptor (beta chain) emerged from a study of blood T cell repertoires in COVID-19. On the study more broadly: From T cells, B-cell-depleted T cells, or PBMCs came the material, which was cDNA or gDNA.

V dropped 10 bases and J dropped 1; count of bases not matched to a gene: 6. The CDR3 consists of 14 residues. Germline assignment: CDR1 MDHEN and CDR2 SYDVKM. TCRdb keeps only in-frame clones here, not all; method: immunoSEQ multiplex PCR. The data hold roughly 240,000 clones, with 75% to 85% observed a single time. The TCR was taken from a woman in her seventies with acute or convalescent COVID-19. Sequenced sample: peripheral blood. The chain has TRBV28 and TRBJ2-3; 9 nucleotides line up with TRBD2. The CDR3 spells CATEGTSRTDTQYF. DNA of the CDR3: TGTGCCACCGAAGGGACTAGCCGCACAGATACGCAGTATTTT.